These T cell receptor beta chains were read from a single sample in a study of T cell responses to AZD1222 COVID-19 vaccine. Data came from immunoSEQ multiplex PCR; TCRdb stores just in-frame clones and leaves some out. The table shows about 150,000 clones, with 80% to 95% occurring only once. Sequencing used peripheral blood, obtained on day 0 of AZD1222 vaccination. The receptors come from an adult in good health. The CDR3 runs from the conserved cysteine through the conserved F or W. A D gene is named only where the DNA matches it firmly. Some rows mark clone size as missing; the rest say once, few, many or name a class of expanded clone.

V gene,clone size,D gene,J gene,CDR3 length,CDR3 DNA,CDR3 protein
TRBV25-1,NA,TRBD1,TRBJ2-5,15,TGTGCCAGCAGTGAATATAGACAGGGGTTGGAGACCCAGTACTTC,CASSEYRQGLETQYF
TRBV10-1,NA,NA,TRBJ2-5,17,TGCGCCAGCAGTGAGTCTTGGGTAGGAGGGGACCAAGAGACCCAGTACTTC,CASSESWVGGDQETQYF
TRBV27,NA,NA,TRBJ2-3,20,TGTGCCAGCAGTCCCCGGACAATTCGGGGAGTCACCGAAAACACAGATACGCAGTATTTT,CASSPRTIRGVTENTDTQYF
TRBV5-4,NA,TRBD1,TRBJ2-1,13,TGTGCCAGCAGCCCCGACAGGGCCAATGAGCAGTTCTTC,CASSPDRANEQFF
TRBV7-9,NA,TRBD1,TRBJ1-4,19,TGTGCCAGCAGCTTTTTGCGCAGGGGGCTTGATCGAGTCTTTGAAAAACTGTTTTTT,CASSFLRRGLDRVFEKLFF
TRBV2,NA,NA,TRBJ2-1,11,TGTGCCAGCAGACAGCCCGGGCGGAAGTTCTTC,CASRQPGRKFF
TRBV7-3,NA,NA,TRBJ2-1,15,TGTGCCAGCAGCCTCAGGGGCTCCTCCTACAATGAGCAGTTCTTC,CASSLRGSSYNEQFF
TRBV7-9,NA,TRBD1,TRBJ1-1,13,TGTGCCAGCACCGGGACAGGGGGCACTGAAGCTTTCTTT,CASTGTGGTEAFF
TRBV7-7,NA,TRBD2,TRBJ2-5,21,TGTGCCAGCAGCTCGTTTAGAATTGGGACTAGCGGGGGAGAATACCAAGAGACCCAGTACTTC,CASSSFRIGTSGGEYQETQYF
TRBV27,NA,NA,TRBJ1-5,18,TGTGCCAGCAGACCTGGTGGGCGGGGGCTGAGGAGCAATCAGCCCCAGCATTTT,CASRPGGRGLRSNQPQHF
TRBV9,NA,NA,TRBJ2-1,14,TGTGCCAGCAGCGTCCAGAGCTCCTACAATGAGCAGTTCTTC,CASSVQSSYNEQFF
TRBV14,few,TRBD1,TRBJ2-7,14,TGTGCCAGCAGCCAAGAACAGGGGGCCTACGAGCAGTACTTC,CASSQEQGAYEQYF
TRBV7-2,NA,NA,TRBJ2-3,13,TGTGCCAGCAGCAGGGGGGCCGGAGATACGCAGTATTTT,CASSRGAGDTQYF
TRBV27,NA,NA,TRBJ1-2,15,TGTGCCAGCAGTCCGCGGACAGTAGCTAACTATGGCTACACCTTC,CASSPRTVANYGYTF
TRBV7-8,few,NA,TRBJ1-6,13,TGTGCCAGCACATGGGCGTCAAGTTCACCCCTCCACTTT,CASTWASSSPLHF
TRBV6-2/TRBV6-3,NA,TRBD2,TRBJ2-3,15,TGTGCCAGCAGCGTACTAGCGGTCCGCACAGATACGCAGTATTTT,CASSVLAVRTDTQYF
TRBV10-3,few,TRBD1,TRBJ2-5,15,TGTGCCATCAGGCGCGGGACAGGGCAGGAAGAGACCCAGTACTTC,CAIRRGTGQEETQYF
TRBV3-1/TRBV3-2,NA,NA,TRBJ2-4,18,TGTGCCAGCACTCTCCCGGGACCAAAACCTGTAGCCAAAAACATTCAGTACTTC,CASTLPGPKPVAKNIQYF
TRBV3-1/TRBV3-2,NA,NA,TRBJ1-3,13,TGTGCCAGCAGCCAAAACTCTGGAAACACCATATATTTT,CASSQNSGNTIYF
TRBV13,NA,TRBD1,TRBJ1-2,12,TGTGCCAGCAGCTTAAAAGGGGGCGGCTACACCTTC,CASSLKGGGYTF
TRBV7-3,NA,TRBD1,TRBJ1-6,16,TGTGCCAGCAGCTTACGCGGACAGGGCAGGAATTCACCCCTCCACTTT,CASSLRGQGRNSPLHF
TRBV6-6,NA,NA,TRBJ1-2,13,TGTGCCAGCGTAGGGGGAAAGAACTATGGCTACACCTTC,CASVGGKNYGYTF